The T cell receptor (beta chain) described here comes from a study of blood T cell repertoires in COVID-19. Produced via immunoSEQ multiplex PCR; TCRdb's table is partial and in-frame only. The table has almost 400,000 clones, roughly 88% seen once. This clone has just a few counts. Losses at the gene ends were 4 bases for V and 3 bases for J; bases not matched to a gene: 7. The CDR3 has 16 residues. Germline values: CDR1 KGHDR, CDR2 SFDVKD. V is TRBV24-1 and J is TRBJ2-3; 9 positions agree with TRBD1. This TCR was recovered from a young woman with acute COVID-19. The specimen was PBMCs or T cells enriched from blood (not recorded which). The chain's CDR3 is CATSDFTGGSTDTQYF. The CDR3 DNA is TGTGCCACCAGTGACTTCACAGGGGGCTCAACAGATACGCAGTATTTT.